The text below deals with one T cell receptor beta chain. Its specificity is not known. UMIs and a universal primer site were added when TCR cDNA was made by 5'RACE template switching. Each CDR3 protein gets one entry after TCRdb re-called the 5' RACE reads with MiXCR. This repertoire shows around 610,000 distinct CDR3 sequences, less than 15% found once; its top ten account for 11% to 15%. CDR3 length: 15 residues. Germline V CDR1 and CDR2: DFQATT, SNEGSKA (reference sequence). The J segment lost 10 bases and the V segment lost 0 bases, leaving 9 bases of the junction unmatched. The entry originates in a study of T cells after yellow fever vaccination. Study context: SMART-Seq v4 Ultra Low Input prepared the low-cell-number fractions. Notes on the study in general: Abundant clonotypes from the bulk population could contaminate FACS-sorted repertoires. By day 5 rather than day 15, the secondary response had peaked, though it was weaker.

The chain carries TRBV20-1 and TRBJ2-3; TRBD2 agrees at 11 bases. The sequences come from PBMCs, collected on the day of the yellow fever booster vaccination. The TCR was taken from a man under 40 who received the YFV17D yellow fever vaccine. This CDR3 is CSAREGLAGGPAQYF. The CDR3 DNA is TGCAGTGCTAGAGAGGGGCTAGCGGGAGGCCCGGCGCAGTATTTT.